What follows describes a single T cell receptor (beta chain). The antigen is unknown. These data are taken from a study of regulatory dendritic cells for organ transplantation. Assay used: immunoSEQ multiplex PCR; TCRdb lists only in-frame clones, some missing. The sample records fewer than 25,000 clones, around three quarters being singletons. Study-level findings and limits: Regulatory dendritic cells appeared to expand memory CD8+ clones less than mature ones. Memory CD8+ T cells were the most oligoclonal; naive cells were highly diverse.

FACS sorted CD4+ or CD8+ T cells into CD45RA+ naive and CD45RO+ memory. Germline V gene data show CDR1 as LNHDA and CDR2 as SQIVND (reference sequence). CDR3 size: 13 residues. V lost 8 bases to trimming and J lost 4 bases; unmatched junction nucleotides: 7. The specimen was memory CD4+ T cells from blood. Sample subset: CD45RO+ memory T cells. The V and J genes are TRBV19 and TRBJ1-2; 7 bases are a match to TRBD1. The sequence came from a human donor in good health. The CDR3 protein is CASRQWDSYGYTF. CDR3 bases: TGTGCCAGTCGACAATGGGACAGCTATGGCTACACCTTC.